These 9 T cell receptor beta chains came from one sample sequenced in a study of T cell clones after liver transplantation. Libraries were prepared by immunoSEQ multiplex PCR; TCRdb keeps only in-frame clonotypes and omits some of them. The table shows tens of thousands of clones, with 65% to 75% occurring only once. This sample comprised CD4+ T cells from blood, obtained before liver transplant. Receptors originate from a human donor who received a liver transplant.

This rearrangement joins TRBV2 to TRBJ1-4, with 7 bases identical to TRBD1. The J segment lost 5 bases and the V segment lost 6 bases, leaving 6 bases of the junction unmatched. There are 14 residues in the CDR3. Looked up from germline, CDR1 is SNHLY and CDR2 is FYNNEI. CDR3 sequence (DNA): TGTGCCAGCAGAAGAGACAGGGTCAATGAAAAACTGTTTTTT. As protein: CASRRDRVNEKLFF.

This clone came up a few times. This sequence joins TRBV28 and TRBJ1-2; D is perhaps TRBD1 (6 bases). The V gene's germline CDR1 is MDHEN and CDR2 SYDVKM. Between the trimmed V and J ends, which lost 6 bases and 6 bases, there was a span of 17 bases. The CDR3 totals 14 residues. The CDR3 nucleotides are TGTGCCAGCAGATACAGGGTTATAAGGGATGGCTACACCTTC. Protein product: CASRYRVIRDGYTF.

The rearrangement joins TRBV19 to TRBJ1-1; D is ambiguous. CDR3 length: 14 residues. Germline assignment: CDR1 LNHDA and CDR2 SQIVND (reference sequence). Trimming removed 6 bases at V and 4 bases at J, with 15 bases between. The CDR3 protein is CASSPRRAVTEAFF. CDR3 coding DNA: TGTGCCAGTAGCCCCCGCCGAGCGGTCACTGAAGCTTTCTTT.

This clone was observed a handful of times. This sequence joins TRBV5-4 and TRBJ1-2; no firm D call. The CDR3 sequence is 15 residues long. Germline CDR1 and CDR2: SGHNT and YYREEE (reference sequence). Trimming shortened V by 4 bases and J by 6 bases, and 19 bases separated the two germline ends. For the CDR3, the DNA is TGTGCCAGCAGCCAATCGGGATGGCCCCCGCATGGCTACACCTTC. Protein: CASSQSGWPPHGYTF.

J is TRBJ1-5 and V is TRBV4-2, with 9 bases that match TRBD1. CDR1 and CDR2 (germline): LGHNA, YNFKEQ. The CDR3 length is 15 residues. J gave up 5 bases and V 5 bases, and 7 bases lay outside the gene matches. The CDR3 region is CASSVRDRVDQPQHF. CDR3 nucleotide sequence: TGTGCCAGCAGCGTCCGGGACAGGGTTGATCAGCCCCAGCATTTT.

The V call is TRBV6-1, the J call TRBJ2-7; 9 positions agree with TRBD1. V was pared by 8 bases and J by 6 bases, with 11 bases of the junction left unmatched. The germline V gene encodes CDR1 MNHNS and CDR2 SASEGT. CDR3 length equals 14 residues. The CDR3 bases are TGTGCCAGCTCTAACCGGGGACAGGGAGGCGAGCAGTACTTC. Translation: CASSNRGQGGEQYF.

This clone has a single count. The chain links TRBV2 to TRBJ2-2; 8 bases line up with TRBD2. Germline V gives CDR1 SNHLY, CDR2 FYNNEI. There are 17 residues in the CDR3. V trimming: 6 bases; J trimming: 1 base; junction bases outside the gene matches: 10. The CDR3 loop reads CASRGQRLAGNTGELFF. The CDR3 region has the DNA TGTGCCAGCAGGGGCCAGCGGCTAGCGGGGAACACCGGGGAGCTGTTTTTT.

The V call is TRBV5-1, the J call TRBJ2-3; TRBD1 agrees at 7 bases. The CDR3 consists of 15 residues. From germline, CDR1 is SGHRS and CDR2 YFSETQ. V dropped 5 bases and J dropped 2; count of bases not matched to a gene: 8. The CDR3 DNA follows: TGCGCCAGCAGTCCCACAGGGGTGGACACAGATACGCAGTATTTT. It is translated as CASSPTGVDTDTQYF.

The chain employs TRBV6-6 and TRBJ1-3; 7 bases are a match to TRBD1. The CDR3 length is 14 residues. Germline lookup yields CDR1 MNHNY and CDR2 SVGAGI (reference sequence). The junction had 0 bases not matched to a gene; V was cut back by 0 bases and J by 4 bases. Written as DNA, the CDR3 is TGTGCCAGCAGTTACTCGGGACAGGGAAACACCATATATTTT. Amino acids: CASSYSGQGNTIYF.